A selection of T cell receptor beta chains follows, all from one sample in a study of blood T cell repertoires in COVID-19. Here immunoSEQ multiplex PCR was the method, and the copy in TCRdb shows in-frame clones only, minus some. The sample includes tens of thousands of clones, roughly 88% of them seen just once. The sequenced sample consisted of peripheral blood. The receptors originated from an elderly woman with acute or convalescent COVID-19. CDR3s include the opening cysteine and the closing phenylalanine or tryptophan. D genes are given only for firm matches. Only some rows state a clone size, as once, few, many or a class for expanded clones.

V gene	clone size	D gene	J gene	CDR3 protein	CDR3 DNA
TRBV10-2	few	-	TRBJ2-3	CASEDFPFTDTQYF	TGCGCCAGCGAGGACTTTCCTTTCACAGATACGCAGTATTTT
TRBV30	-	-	TRBJ1-1	CAWRVSSGTEAFF	TGTGCCTGGAGGGTCAGCAGCGGCACTGAAGCTTTCTTT
TRBV5-1	-	-	TRBJ2-5	CASSLQGRGETQYF	TGCGCCAGCAGCTTGCAGGGGCGCGGAGAGACCCAGTACTTC
TRBV25-1	-	TRBD1	TRBJ2-1	CASRPQGARNNEQFF	TGTGCCAGCAGACCCCAGGGGGCGAGAAACAATGAGCAGTTCTTC
TRBV6-5	-	TRBD1	TRBJ2-7	CASSTGDRAYEQYF	TGTGCCAGCAGCACCGGGGACAGGGCCTACGAGCAGTACTTC
TRBV13	once	TRBD2	TRBJ2-3	CASSVRPLAGGTDTQYF	TGTGCCAGCAGCGTTAGACCACTAGCGGGGGGCACAGATACGCAGTATTTT
TRBV10-3	-	TRBD1	TRBJ1-2	CAISESFAGGGYTF	TGTGCCATCAGTGAGTCTTTTGCAGGGGGCGGCTACACCTTC
TRBV19	once	-	TRBJ1-1	CASGDRNTEAFF	TGTGCCAGTGGCGACAGGAACACTGAAGCTTTCTTT
TRBV30	-	TRBD1	TRBJ1-6	CAWSAPGTGNSPLHF	TGTGCCTGGAGTGCACCCGGGACAGGGAATTCACCCCTCCACTTT
TRBV4-1	few	TRBD2	TRBJ2-7	CASSQVGTRYEQYF	TGCGCCAGCAGCCAAGTGGGGACTAGATACGAGCAGTACTTC
TRBV30	-	TRBD1	TRBJ2-7	CAWSVQGAWEQYF	TGTGCCTGGAGTGTACAGGGGGCCTGGGAGCAGTACTTC
TRBV5-1	few	TRBD2	TRBJ2-1	CASRPGTSGLREQFF	TGCGCCAGCAGACCCGGGACTAGCGGTCTTCGGGAGCAGTTCTTC
TRBV12-3/TRBV12-4	-	-	TRBJ1-6	CASSPQTEAPLHF	TGTGCCAGCAGTCCACAGACGGAAGCACCCCTCCACTTT
TRBV20-1	-	-	TRBJ1-4	CSASKGATNEKLFF	TGCAGTGCTAGTAAAGGGGCAACTAATGAAAAACTGTTTTTT
TRBV7-2	-	TRBD1	TRBJ2-7	CASSSERQGIYEQYF	TGTGCCAGCAGCTCCGAGCGACAGGGCATCTACGAGCAGTACTTC
TRBV14	-	-	TRBJ1-4	CASSQGRHNEKLFF	TGTGCCAGCAGCCAAGGCAGACATAATGAAAAACTGTTTTTT
TRBV5-6	-	TRBD1	TRBJ1-2	CASSQQGDYGYTF	TGTGCCAGCAGCCAACAGGGGGACTATGGCTACACCTTC
TRBV7-2	-	-	TRBJ1-2	CASSPTGLYGYTF	TGTGCCAGCAGCCCGACAGGATTGTATGGCTACACCTTC
TRBV5-1	-	TRBD1	TRBJ1-3	CASSLTGASGNTIYF	TGCGCCAGCAGCTTGACAGGGGCCTCTGGAAACACCATATATTTT
TRBV23-1	-	-	TRBJ2-5	CASSHTDRREEETQYF	TGCGCCAGCAGTCATACGGACAGGCGGGAAGAAGAGACCCAGTACTTC
TRBV6-2/TRBV6-3	-	TRBD1	TRBJ1-1	CASSYPKGQFLTEAFF	TGTGCCAGCAGTTACCCCAAGGGACAGTTTCTCACTGAAGCTTTCTTT
TRBV18	-	TRBD1	TRBJ2-2	CASSTRTGKGTGELFF	TGTGCCAGCTCAACGAGGACAGGGAAAGGCACCGGGGAGCTGTTTTTT
TRBV14	-	-	TRBJ2-7	CASSQGQGLRGFLDYEQYF	TGTGCCAGCAGCCAAGGGCAGGGTCTTAGGGGCTTCTTAGACTACGAGCAGTACTTC
TRBV7-6	-	-	TRBJ2-1	CASSLVRGQNNEQFF	TGTGCCAGCAGCTTAGTCCGAGGACAGAACAATGAGCAGTTCTTC
TRBV5-4	-	-	TRBJ1-5	CASSLGGQQDQPQHF	TGTGCCAGCAGCTTGGGGGGCCAACAGGATCAGCCCCAGCATTTT
TRBV7-2	-	TRBD2	TRBJ2-7	CASSLDSGTAKEQYF	TGTGCCAGCAGCTTAGATAGCGGGACCGCGAAGGAGCAGTACTTC
TRBV10-3	-	TRBD2	TRBJ2-3	CATVAGGMGRDTQYF	TGTGCCACCGTAGCGGGGGGGATGGGGAGGGATACGCAGTATTTT
TRBV11-2	-	-	TRBJ1-2	CASSLGVQGPGGGYTF	TGTGCCAGCAGCTTAGGGGTTCAGGGCCCCGGGGGGGGCTACACCTTC
TRBV6-2/TRBV6-3	-	-	TRBJ1-4	CASSSRHTTNEKLFF	TGTGCCAGCAGTTCCCGACACACAACTAATGAAAAACTGTTTTTT
TRBV6-6	-	-	TRBJ2-2	CASSLADTGELFF	TGTGCCAGCAGCTTAGCCGACACCGGGGAGCTGTTTTTT
TRBV7-9	-	TRBD1	TRBJ1-1	CASSPDRTGTSTEAFF	TGTGCCAGCAGCCCAGACCGGACAGGGACGAGCACTGAAGCTTTCTTT
TRBV7-9	-	-	TRBJ2-5	CASGGTVETQYF	TGTGCCTCTGGGGGGACAGTCGAGACCCAGTACTTC
TRBV10-3	-	TRBD2	TRBJ2-1	CAHRAGGPDEQFF	TGTGCCCATCGGGCGGGAGGGCCTGATGAGCAGTTCTTC
TRBV25-1	-	-	TRBJ1-1	CASKRELGGTEAFF	TGTGCCAGCAAGAGGGAGCTCGGGGGCACTGAAGCTTTCTTT
TRBV19	-	TRBD1	TRBJ2-5	CASSRRTGSGETQYF	TGTGCCAGTAGTAGACGGACAGGGTCAGGGGAGACCCAGTACTTC
TRBV6-1	-	-	TRBJ2-3	CASSEGRRDTQYF	TGTGCCAGCAGTGAAGGAAGGAGGGATACGCAGTATTTT
TRBV27	-	TRBD2	TRBJ2-7	CASSITSGSYEQYF	TGTGCCAGCAGTATCACTAGCGGGAGTTACGAGCAGTACTTC
TRBV19	-	-	TRBJ2-5	CASSISQGVRLLETQYF	TGTGCCAGTAGTATTTCTCAGGGTGTTCGTTTGTTGGAGACCCAGTACTTC